This TCR beta chain was sequenced for a study of T cell changes during pregnancy in multiple sclerosis. Trimming removed 6 bases from V and 2 bases from J; junction bases left unmatched: 9. The CDR3 consists of 15 residues. Per germline, CDR1 MNHEY and CDR2 SMNVEV (reference sequence). The repertoire was sequenced with immunoSEQ multiplex PCR; TCRdb's copy has only in-frame clones and lacks some. This table has about 38,000 clones, about nine tenths appearing once. Sequences were derived from CD4+ T cells from peripheral blood mononuclear cells, sampled after pregnancy. The sequence came from a female donor in good health, enrolled as a control in a pregnancy study. The chain combines TRBV27 with TRBJ2-7; 8 nucleotides align to TRBD1. The CDR3 here is CASSSSWTGPYEQYF. The CDR3 DNA reads as TGTGCCAGCAGCTCGTCCTGGACAGGGCCCTACGAGCAGTACTTC.